Each of the 30 T cell receptor beta chains below was sequenced from the same sample in a study of technical replicates of blood from a handful of donors. Data came from immunoSEQ multiplex PCR; TCRdb stores just in-frame clones and leaves some out. The repertoire holds over 70,000 clones, with 85% to 95% as singletons. The sequencing input was T cells isolated from PBMCs. These receptors originate from a human donor in good health.

This sequence joins TRBV4-3 and TRBJ2-1; 11 bases align to TRBD2. J gave up 14 bases and V 0 bases, and 6 bases lay outside the gene matches. CDR3 length equals 14 residues. CDR1 is LGHNA and CDR2 is YSLEER in the germline V gene. CDR3 nucleotides: TGCGCCAGCAGCCAAGATTTTGTAGCGGGAGGGGAGTTCTTC. Translating gives CASSQDFVAGGEFF.

The chain carries TRBV11-2 and TRBJ2-5; 9 bases are shared with TRBD2. The CDR3 covers 15 residues. CDR1 SGHAT and CDR2 FQNNGV come from the germline V gene. With 2 bases clipped from V and 4 bases from J, the junction kept 5 bases outside the gene matches. The CDR3 protein is CASSLSAGGRETQYF. DNA for the CDR3: TGTGCCAGCAGCTTATCGGCGGGAGGGCGAGAGACCCAGTACTTC.

The V call is TRBV25-1, the J call TRBJ2-1, with a tentative D call TRBD2 (5 bases). The ends were cut back, 1 base at V and 5 bases at J, with 9 bases in the middle. The CDR3 runs 14 residues. The germline CDR1 and CDR2 sequences are MGHDK and SYGVNS. The CDR3 loop reads CASSEFYGNNEQFF. CDR3 DNA sequence: TGTGCCAGCAGTGAATTTTACGGGAACAATGAGCAGTTCTTC.

V is TRBV25-1 and J is TRBJ1-4, with 8 bases aligning to TRBD1. The V segment lost 4 bases and the J segment 7 bases; nucleotides outside the gene matches: 5. In germline, CDR1 is MGHDK, CDR2 SYGVNS. The CDR3 consists of 14 residues. CDR3 nucleotides: TGTGCCAGCAGTGTGCCAGGGGGCGGTGAAAAACTGTTTTTT. Protein sequence: CASSVPGGGEKLFF. Using reference TRBV25-1 and TRBJ1-4 for the parts outside the CDR3, the full variable domain is EADIYQTPRYLVIGTGKKITLECSQTMGHDKMYWYQQDPGMELHLIHYSYGVNSTEKGDLSSESTVSRIRTEHFPLTLESARPSHTSQYLCASSVPGGGEKLFFGSGTQLSVL.

The chain uses TRBV4-3 and TRBJ2-2; tentatively, D is TRBD1 (5 bases). The V gene's germline CDR1 is LGHNA and CDR2 YSLEER. This CDR3 is built from 17 residues. V was cut by 0 bases and J by 0 bases, with 11 bases left in between. CDR3 in DNA: TGCGCCAGCAGCCAAGATTTTAGGACAACGAACACCGGGGAGCTGTTTTTT. Protein sequence: CASSQDFRTTNTGELFF.

The chain combines TRBV6-6 with TRBJ2-2, with D possibly matching TRBD1 (6 bases). This CDR3 is built from 15 residues. Trimming took 0 bases from V and 1 from J, leaving 6 bases between them. Germline CDR1 MNHNY, CDR2 SVGAGI (reference sequence). CDR3 amino acids: CASSYSDRNTGELFF. Written as DNA, the CDR3 is TGTGCCAGCAGTTACTCGGACAGGAACACCGGGGAGCTGTTTTTT.

The V and J genes are TRBV9 and TRBJ2-7, with TRBD2 identical over 7 bases. Germline V gene lookup returns CDR1 SGDLS and CDR2 YYNGEE. The V and J ends lost 3 bases and 2 bases, in that order; junction bases with no gene match: 14. CDR3 length: 17 amino acids. The CDR3 DNA follows: TGTGCCAGCAGCGAGAATTCGGGACTACCCTCAGCCTACGAGCAGTACTTC. It encodes CASSENSGLPSAYEQYF. Looking up the rest from reference TRBV9 and TRBJ2-7 gives the full variable domain: DSGVTQTPKHLITATGQRVTLRCSPRSGDLSVYWYQQSLDQGLQFLIQYYNGEERAKGNILERFSAQQFPDLHSELNLSSLELGDSALYFCASSENSGLPSAYEQYFGPGTRLTVT.

This clone was observed a handful of times. The CDR3 sequence: CSVLPAFRTGDLALSGEQYF. The DNA for the CDR3 is TGCAGCGTCCTGCCCGCCTTTAGGACAGGGGACCTGGCATTATCGGGCGAGCAGTACTTC. The chain uses TRBV29-1 and TRBJ2-7, with 9 bases fitting TRBD1. Per the germline V gene, CDR1 is SQVTM and CDR2 is ANQGSEA. The CDR3 has 20 residues. The junction had 30 bases not matched to a gene; V was cut back by 6 bases and J by 6 bases.

The genes are TRBV19 and TRBJ1-1, with D possibly being TRBD1 (5 bases). Germline values: CDR1 LNHDA, CDR2 SQIVND (reference sequence). The CDR3 extends over 10 amino acids. V shed 10 bases and J shed 6 bases, with 9 bases lying between them. CDR3 amino acids: CATGGAEAFF. CDR3 nucleotide sequence: TGTGCCACCGGGGGGGCTGAAGCTTTCTTT.

The V and J genes are TRBV7-8 and TRBJ1-2; D uncertain. Trimming removed 0 bases at V and 7 bases at J, with 6 bases between. Per the germline V gene, CDR1 is SGHVS and CDR2 is FQNEAQ. The CDR3 is 12 residues long. This CDR3 is CASSLASSGYTF. The CDR3 nucleotides are TGTGCCAGCAGCTTAGCTTCATCTGGCTACACCTTC.

V gene TRBV7-8 combines with J gene TRBJ2-5, with 8 bases that match TRBD1. CDR1 is SGHVS and CDR2 is FQNEAQ in the germline V gene. CDR3 length: 13 residues. V lost 5 bases, J lost 5 bases, and 4 bases stayed unmatched. CDR3 in DNA: TGTGCCAGCAGCCCCGGGGACAGGGAGACCCAGTACTTC. Translated, it gives CASSPGDRETQYF.

This clone came up once. The V and J genes are TRBV9 and TRBJ2-3, with no clear D. V shed 7 bases and J shed 5 bases, with 11 bases lying between them. This CDR3 spans 12 amino acids. Germline V lookup: CDR1 SGDLS, CDR2 YYNGEE. The DNA for the CDR3 is TGTGCCAGCTCCTCCAGCGTAGATACGCAGTATTTT. Protein sequence: CASSSSVDTQYF.

The gene calls are TRBV27 and TRBJ2-3; TRBD2 aligns across 12 bases. CDR1 and CDR2 from the germline V gene are MNHEY and SMNVEV (reference sequence). The CDR3 loop spans 15 amino acids. Trimming at V came to 8 bases and at J to 5 bases, leaving 8 bases not matched to a gene. The CDR3 spells CASGVQGLAGDTQYF. DNA for the CDR3: TGTGCCAGCGGCGTACAGGGACTAGCGGGAGATACGCAGTATTTT.

The chain couples TRBV4-3 to TRBJ2-1; weak D call: TRBD2 (6 bases). V lost 2 bases to trimming and J lost 4 bases, with 15 bases between them. The CDR3 covers 16 residues. CDR1 and CDR2 from the germline V gene are LGHNA and YSLEER. The CDR3 protein is CASSQSSLAGYNEQFF. CDR3 bases: TGCGCCAGCAGCCAATCCTCGCTCGCGGGGTACAATGAGCAGTTCTTC.

In DNA, the CDR3 is TGTGCCAGCAACCCCTCGGCGGGAGCGTTGTATAATGAGCAGTTCTTC. Its translation is CASNPSAGALYNEQFF. The chain combines TRBV27 with TRBJ2-1; 7 nucleotides align to TRBD2. Germline lookup yields CDR1 MNHEY and CDR2 SMNVEV (reference sequence). With V trimmed by 7 bases and J by 7 bases, 16 bases remained unmatched. This CDR3 has 16 amino acids.

The chain couples TRBV19 to TRBJ2-1, with TRBD1 matching 9 bases. CDR3 length: 14 amino acids. Germline loops: CDR1 LNHDA, CDR2 SQIVND (reference sequence). Unmatched junction bases numbered 7, after V lost 5 bases and J lost 8 bases. Here the CDR3 DNA reads TGTGCCAGTAGTGGGGACAGGGAGACAGATGAGCAGTTCTTC. Amino acids: CASSGDRETDEQFF.

This chain joins TRBV9 and TRBJ2-7; TRBD2 matches at 7 bases. Unmatched junction bases numbered 7, after V lost 2 bases and J lost 5 bases. This CDR3 is 14 amino acids long. From germline, CDR1 is SGDLS and CDR2 YYNGEE. Written as DNA, the CDR3 is TGTGCCAGCAGCGTGGGCGGGAGTCTCAACGAGCAGTACTTC. It is translated as CASSVGGSLNEQYF.

The chain carries TRBV29-1 and TRBJ2-1; the D gene is possibly TRBD2 (6 bases). The germline V gene has CDR1 SQVTM and CDR2 ANQGSEA. The CDR3 spans 15 residues. Trimming took off 2 bases at V and 1 base at J, with 12 bases between the two ends. CDR3 bases: TGCAGCGTTGAACCTTTAGCGGAGTCCTACAATGAGCAGTTCTTC. Its protein is CSVEPLAESYNEQFF.

V is TRBV7-8 and J is TRBJ1-2; 7 positions agree with TRBD1. The V segment lost 10 bases and the J segment 4 bases; nucleotides outside the gene matches: 6. Germline V gene sequence: CDR1 SGHVS, CDR2 FQNEAQ. The CDR3 consists of 12 residues. CDR3 sequence (DNA): TGTGCCACCAAGGGGGCGGGCTATGGCTACACCTTC. Its protein is CATKGAGYGYTF.

The V call is TRBV6-5, the J call TRBJ2-7, with TRBD1 matching over 7 bases. The CDR3 extends over 16 amino acids. CDR1 and CDR2 from the germline V gene are MNHEY and SVGAGI. J gave up 0 bases and V 2 bases, and 7 bases lay outside the gene matches. The CDR3 here is CASSYRQGSSSYEQYF. In DNA, the CDR3 is TGTGCCAGCAGTTACCGACAGGGATCGAGCTCCTACGAGCAGTACTTC.

In this sample, this clone turned up once. This chain connects TRBV5-4 to TRBJ1-2, with unresolved D. Germline assignment: CDR1 SGHNT and CDR2 YYREEE (reference sequence). The CDR3 runs to 13 residues. Trimming took off 6 bases at V and 4 bases at J, with 13 bases between the two ends. CDR3 nucleotide sequence: TGTGCCAGCACCACCGGGGAATCCTATGGCTACACCTTC. Translated, it gives CASTTGESYGYTF.

This sequence joins TRBV6-1 and TRBJ1-3; D perhaps matches TRBD1 (6 bases). V was shortened by 4 bases and J by 0 bases, with 10 bases between the two germline ends. Germline CDR1 is MNHNS and CDR2 is SASEGT. The CDR3 runs 15 residues. The CDR3 bases are TGTGCCAGCAGTGCCTGGGACATCTCTGGAAACACCATATATTTT. This codes for CASSAWDISGNTIYF.

The chain couples TRBV5-1 to TRBJ2-1; D remains unclear. V lost 5 bases, J lost 0 bases, and 3 bases lay in between. The germline CDR1 and CDR2 sequences are SGHRS and YFSETQ. The CDR3 totals 12 residues. The chain's CDR3 is CASSRSYNEQFF. The CDR3 DNA reads TGCGCCAGCAGTCGCTCCTACAATGAGCAGTTCTTC.

J is TRBJ2-3 and V is TRBV9; a possible D gene is TRBD1 (6 bases). The length of the CDR3 is 15 residues. CDR1 SGDLS and CDR2 YYNGEE come from the germline V gene. Between the trimmed V and J ends, which lost 0 bases and 3 bases, there was a span of 11 bases. The CDR3 protein is CASSVEWGPTDTQYF. CDR3 nucleotides: TGTGCCAGCAGCGTAGAATGGGGGCCTACAGATACGCAGTATTTT.

V gene TRBV27 combines with J gene TRBJ1-5; D is unclear. Germline CDR1 and CDR2: MNHEY and SMNVEV (reference sequence). Between the trimmed V and J ends, which lost 3 bases and 0 bases, there was a span of 9 bases. This CDR3 is built from 15 residues. This CDR3 is CASSFTPYSNQPQHF. CDR3 sequence (DNA): TGTGCCAGCAGTTTTACGCCCTATAGCAATCAGCCCCAGCATTTT.

This clone was seen once. The chain is built from TRBV15 and TRBJ2-1, with 9 bases that match TRBD2. Per germline, CDR1 LNHNV and CDR2 YYDKDF (reference sequence). The CDR3 is made up of 16 amino acids. V gave up 0 bases and J gave up 2 bases; unmatched junction bases: 2. CDR3 loop: CATSRDLAGTYNEQFF. For the CDR3, the DNA is TGTGCCACCAGCAGAGATCTAGCGGGGACCTACAATGAGCAGTTCTTC.

The chain uses TRBV2 and TRBJ1-1, with D unclear. V was shortened by 0 bases and J by 0 bases, with 8 bases between the two germline ends. The CDR3 totals 15 residues. CDR1 SNHLY and CDR2 FYNNEI come from the germline V gene. The CDR3 sequence: CASSEAGELNTEAFF. The CDR3 bases are TGTGCCAGCAGTGAAGCGGGAGAGCTGAACACTGAAGCTTTCTTT.

The rearrangement uses TRBV7-2 and TRBJ2-7, with D perhaps matching TRBD2 (5 bases). The germline V gene encodes CDR1 SGHTA and CDR2 FQGNSA. The CDR3 length is 16 residues. V was shortened by 1 base and J by 2 bases, with 15 bases between the two germline ends. The CDR3 DNA reads as TGTGCCAGCAGCTTAGGAAGCGAGGGTATTCCCTACGAGCAGTACTTC. Its protein product is CASSLGSEGIPYEQYF. Combining the CDR3 with reference TRBV7-2 and TRBJ2-7 gives the whole variable domain GAGVSQSPSNKVTEKGKDVELRCDPISGHTALYWYRQSLGQGLEFLIYFQGNSAPDKSGLPSDRFSAERTGGSVSTLTIQRTQQEDSAVYLCASSLGSEGIPYEQYFGPGTRLTVT.

The chain carries TRBV7-2 and TRBJ2-5, with 8 bases fitting TRBD1. The V gene's germline CDR1 is SGHTA and CDR2 FQGNSA. V lost 3 bases and J lost 7; bases outside the gene matches: 10. The CDR3 length is 15 residues. The CDR3 nucleotides are TGTGCCAGCAGCTTTACAGGGGGTTCCCTGAGGACCCAGTACTTC. As protein: CASSFTGGSLRTQYF.

The chain carries TRBV6-4 and TRBJ2-2; TRBD1 is a possible D gene (6 bases). Trimming took off 4 bases at V and 3 bases at J, with 9 bases between the two ends. The length of the CDR3 is 14 residues. Germline V gene data show CDR1 as MRHNA and CDR2 as SNTAGT. The CDR3 sequence: CASSGNRDTGELFF. DNA of the CDR3: TGTGCCAGCAGTGGAAACAGGGACACCGGGGAGCTGTTTTTT.